One and the same sample provided the 17 T cell receptor beta chains below, sequenced in a study of T cell responses to AZD1222 COVID-19 vaccine. Only in-frame clones appear in the TCRdb table, and some are missing; sequencing was by immunoSEQ multiplex PCR. The table lists about 120,000 clones, roughly 91% of them singletons. This material consisted of peripheral blood, taken on day 0 of AZD1222 vaccination. The receptors were gathered from an adult in good health.

The chain uses TRBV6-5 and TRBJ1-5; 8 nucleotides match TRBD1. Germline V gene data show CDR1 as MNHEY and CDR2 as SVGAGI. The CDR3 covers 14 residues. J was trimmed by 2 bases and V by 8 bases; bases with no gene match: 5. The CDR3 reads CASGRGRGNQPQHF. The CDR3 nucleotides read TGTGCCAGCGGCAGGGGGCGGGGCAATCAGCCCCAGCATTTT.

This chain uses TRBV5-6 with TRBJ2-3; unclear D gene. The CDR3 extends over 14 amino acids. The germline CDR1 and CDR2 sequences are SGHDT and YYEEEE. V lost 0 bases and J lost 1, with 6 bases in between. CDR3 residues: CASSLAGRTDTQYF. In DNA, the CDR3 is TGTGCCAGCAGCTTGGCCGGTCGCACAGATACGCAGTATTTT.

The chain combines TRBV19 with TRBJ1-5; 8 bases map to TRBD1. Looked up from germline, CDR1 is LNHDA and CDR2 is SQIVND (reference sequence). J gave up 6 bases and V 7 bases, and 11 bases lay outside the gene matches. CDR3 length: 15 amino acids. CDR3 residues: CASTRPGTGLQPQHF. The CDR3 nucleotides read TGTGCCAGTACCCGCCCCGGGACAGGACTTCAGCCCCAGCATTTT.

This clone was counted a single time. The sample carries other DNA sequences with the same CDR3. The chain uses TRBV18 and TRBJ2-7; perhaps TRBD1 as D (6 bases). Germline lookup yields CDR1 KGHSH and CDR2 LQKENI. There are 13 residues in the CDR3. The V end was cut by 0 bases, the J end by 3 bases, with 6 bases between. The CDR3 DNA is TGTGCCAGCTCACCACCAGGGGGCTACGAGCAGTACTTC. It translates to CASSPPGGYEQYF.

The rearrangement links TRBV6-5 to TRBJ1-1; possibly TRBD1 for D (6 bases). The CDR3 extends over 15 amino acids. Deletions cut 6 bases from V and 0 bases from J, with 14 bases between. Germline CDR1 is MNHEY and CDR2 is SVGAGI. Written as DNA, the CDR3 is TGTGCCAGCAGGCCACCGCCAGGGGTGAACACTGAAGCTTTCTTT. This encodes CASRPPPGVNTEAFF.

The rearrangement uses TRBV19 and TRBJ1-4, with 8 positions matching TRBD1. The CDR3 extends over 14 amino acids. Trimming at V came to 6 bases and at J to 8 bases, leaving 8 bases not matched to a gene. The V gene's germline CDR1 is LNHDA and CDR2 SQIVND (reference sequence). This chain's CDR3 is CASRYRGVEEKLFF. CDR3 in DNA: TGTGCCAGTAGGTACAGGGGGGTAGAAGAAAAACTGTTTTTT. The variable domain in full, completed from reference TRBV19 and TRBJ1-4, reads DGGITQSPKYLFRKEGQNVTLSCEQNLNHDAMYWYRQDPGQGLRLIYYSQIVNDFQKGDIAEGYSVSREKKESFPLTVTSAQKNPTAFYLCASRYRGVEEKLFFGSGTQLSVL.

The rearrangement uses TRBV6-1 and TRBJ2-3; 9 bases match TRBD1. J gave up 0 bases and V 0 bases, and 1 base lay outside the gene matches. CDR3 size: 16 residues. Germline lookup yields CDR1 MNHNS and CDR2 SASEGT. The CDR3 DNA reads TGTGCCAGCAGTGAAGCGGGGACAGGGAGCACAGATACGCAGTATTTT. Translated: CASSEAGTGSTDTQYF.

The chain employs TRBV6-5 and TRBJ2-1; D perhaps matches TRBD2 (6 bases). CDR1 is MNHEY, CDR2 SVGAGI, per germline. The ends were cut back, 6 bases at V and 2 bases at J, with 11 bases in the middle. This CDR3 contains 14 residues. CDR3 region: CASSVAETYNEQFF. The CDR3 DNA reads TGTGCCAGCAGCGTAGCGGAGACCTACAATGAGCAGTTCTTC.

The chain uses TRBV2 and TRBJ1-4; 7 nucleotides line up with TRBD1. This CDR3 has 12 residues. Losses at the gene ends were 8 bases for V and 8 bases for J; bases not matched to a gene: 5. The V gene's germline CDR1 is SNHLY and CDR2 FYNNEI. CDR3 in amino acids: CASQGGGEKLFF. CDR3 DNA sequence: TGTGCCAGCCAGGGGGGGGGAGAAAAACTGTTTTTT.

This clone was seen a single time. This sequence joins TRBV18 and TRBJ2-7; no firm D call. Between the trimmed V and J ends, which lost 3 bases and 2 bases, there was a span of 11 bases. This CDR3 has 14 residues. Germline V gene lookup returns CDR1 KGHSH and CDR2 LQKENI. The CDR3 nucleotides are TGTGCCAGCTCACCGTCAGCCGGACCCTACGAGCAGTACTTC. Protein sequence: CASSPSAGPYEQYF.

This sequence joins TRBV7-2 and TRBJ2-7; D is ambiguous. The CDR3 consists of 14 residues. Germline V CDR1 and CDR2: SGHTA, FQGNSA. The V and J ends lost 1 base and 2 bases respectively, with 9 bases between them. CDR3 coding DNA: TGTGCCAGCAGCTTAGGCAAGGCCCCCTACGAGCAGTACTTC. This gives the protein CASSLGKAPYEQYF.

The rearrangement uses TRBV7-9 and TRBJ2-2; D is undetermined. The CDR3 is made up of 14 amino acids. V gave up 1 base and J gave up 7 bases, with 10 bases separating them. Germline V lookup: CDR1 SEHNR, CDR2 FQNEAQ (reference sequence). CDR3 protein: CASSLGSWVGELFF. In DNA, the CDR3 is TGTGCCAGCAGCTTAGGTTCTTGGGTCGGGGAGCTGTTTTTT.

This sequence joins TRBV2 and TRBJ2-7; D remains unclear. Trimming took 8 bases from V and 0 from J, leaving 11 bases between them. Germline CDR1 and CDR2: SNHLY and FYNNEI. This CDR3 is built from 13 residues. For the CDR3, the DNA is TGTGCCAGCGGCGGAGTGTTCTCCTACGAGCAGTACTTC. Translated: CASGGVFSYEQYF.

The rearrangement uses TRBV27 and TRBJ2-2; D is unclear. Trimming shortened V by 3 bases and J by 0 bases, and 8 bases separated the two germline ends. The germline gives CDR1 MNHEY, CDR2 SMNVEV (reference sequence). This CDR3 region has 15 residues. The DNA of the CDR3 is TGTGCCAGCAGTTTGGTGTACCCGAACACCGGGGAGCTGTTTTTT. Protein: CASSLVYPNTGELFF.

The CDR3 protein is CASSQGPYSNQPQHF. CDR3 nucleotide sequence: TGTGCCAGCAGCCAGGGACCTTATAGCAATCAGCCCCAGCATTTT. The genes are TRBV7-2 and TRBJ1-5, with D tentatively TRBD1 (5 bases). The CDR3 has 15 residues. Germline values: CDR1 SGHTA, CDR2 FQGNSA. V lost 5 bases and J 0 bases, leaving 11 bases between the germline ends.

This chain links TRBV5-1 with TRBJ2-7; 10 bases map to TRBD1. The CDR3 loop spans 15 amino acids. V was clipped by 4 bases and J by 5 bases; unmatched bases: 9. Looked up from germline, CDR1 is SGHRS and CDR2 is YFSETQ. The CDR3 spells CASSPGQGYMNEQYF. In nucleotides, the CDR3 is TGCGCCAGCAGCCCGGGACAGGGGTATATGAACGAGCAGTACTTC.

The chain carries TRBV7-2 and TRBJ2-7, with D uncertain. CDR1 is SGHTA and CDR2 is FQGNSA in the germline V gene. This CDR3 region has 13 residues. With 5 bases removed from V and 0 bases from J, the gap between germline ends came to 8 bases. The DNA for the CDR3 is TGTGCCAGCAGCCCCCGGACCTCCTACGAGCAGTACTTC. It encodes CASSPRTSYEQYF.